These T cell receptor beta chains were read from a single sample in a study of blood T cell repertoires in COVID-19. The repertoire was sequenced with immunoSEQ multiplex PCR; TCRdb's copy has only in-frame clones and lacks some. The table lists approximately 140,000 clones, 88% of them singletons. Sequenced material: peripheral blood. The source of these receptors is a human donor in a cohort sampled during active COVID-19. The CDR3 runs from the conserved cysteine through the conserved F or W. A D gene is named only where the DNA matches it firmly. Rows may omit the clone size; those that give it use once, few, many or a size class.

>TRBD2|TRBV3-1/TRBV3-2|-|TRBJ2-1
TGTGCCAGCAGCCAAGTTGGGACTAGCAGCTACAATGAGCAGTTCTTC
CASSQVGTSSYNEQFF
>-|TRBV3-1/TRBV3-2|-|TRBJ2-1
TGTGCCAGCAGCCAAGAACTAGCACGGGTAAATGAGCAGTTCTTC
CASSQELARVNEQFF
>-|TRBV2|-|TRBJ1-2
TGTGCCAGCAAAGGACAGTTAGCTAACTATGGCTACACCTTC
CASKGQLANYGYTF
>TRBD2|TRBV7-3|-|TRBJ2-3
TGTGCCAGCAGCTTAACTAGCGGGGAAACAGATACGCAGTATTTT
CASSLTSGETDTQYF
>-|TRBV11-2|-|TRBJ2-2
TGTGCCAGCAGCTTAGGGCAGGGGTATCCCGGGGAGCTGTTTTTT
CASSLGQGYPGELFF
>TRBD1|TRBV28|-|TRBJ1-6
TGTGCCAGCTTGGGCCTACAGGGGGCGAGTTCACCCCTCCACTTT
CASLGLQGASSPLHF
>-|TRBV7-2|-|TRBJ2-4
TGTGCCAGCAGCTTAGGAGGAGGGGTAGCCAAAAACATTCAGTACTTC
CASSLGGGVAKNIQYF
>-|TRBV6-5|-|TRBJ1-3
TGTGCCAGCAAAAACACCGGAGGTGGAAACACCATATATTTT
CASKNTGGGNTIYF
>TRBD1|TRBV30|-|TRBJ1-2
TGTGCCTGGTCTCGCCCAGGGGGCGTCTATGGCTACACCTTC
CAWSRPGGVYGYTF
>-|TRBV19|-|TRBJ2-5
TGTGCCAGTAGTATCGGGCAGGGCCGCGAGACCCAGTACTTC
CASSIGQGRETQYF
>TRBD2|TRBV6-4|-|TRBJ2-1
TGTGCCAGCAGTGACTCACCAGCGGGAGGTATCTCCTACAATGAGCAGTTCTTC
CASSDSPAGGISYNEQFF
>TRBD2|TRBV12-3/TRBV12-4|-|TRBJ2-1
TGTGCCAGCAGGTCCGGACTAGCGGAGTTCTTC
CASRSGLAEFF
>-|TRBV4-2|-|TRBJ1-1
TGTGCCAGCAGAAGATTGGAGCACACTGAAGCTTTCTTT
CASRRLEHTEAFF
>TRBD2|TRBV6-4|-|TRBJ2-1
TGTGCCAGCAGTGACCTAGCGGGAGATGAGCAGTTCTTC
CASSDLAGDEQFF
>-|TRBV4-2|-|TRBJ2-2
TGTGCCAGCAGCCAGGTGGGCAGCTCTATTTCCGGGGAGCTGTTTTTT
CASSQVGSSISGELFF
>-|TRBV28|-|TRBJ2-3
TGTGCCAGCAGTTTCTTAATAGATACGCAGTATTTT
CASSFLIDTQYF
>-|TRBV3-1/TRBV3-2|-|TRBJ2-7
TGTGCCAGCAGCCAAGTCGCCAGGGATCTGGCCGGGCAGTACTTC
CASSQVARDLAGQYF
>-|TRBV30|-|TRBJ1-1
TGTGCCTGGAGTGGGAGGAACACTGAAGCTTTCTTT
CAWSGRNTEAFF
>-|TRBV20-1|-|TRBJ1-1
TGCAGTGCTAGTACTTCACTGAACACTGAAGCTTTCTTT
CSASTSLNTEAFF
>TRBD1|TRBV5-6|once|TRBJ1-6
TGTGCCAGCAGCTTGGGGGACAGGGCCTCCTATAATTCACCCCTCCACTTT
CASSLGDRASYNSPLHF
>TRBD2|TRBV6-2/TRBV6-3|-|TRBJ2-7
TGTGCCAGCAGTCCCCTCCCTCAAAGCGGGGCCTACGAGCAGTACTTC
CASSPLPQSGAYEQYF
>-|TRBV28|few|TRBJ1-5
TGTGCCAGCAGTTTGTCAGGACAGCCCCAGCATTTT
CASSLSGQPQHF
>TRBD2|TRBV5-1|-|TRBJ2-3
TGCGCCAGCAGCTTGAGTAGCGGGGGGATTATGGCAGATACGCAGTATTTT
CASSLSSGGIMADTQYF
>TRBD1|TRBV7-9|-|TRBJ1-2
TGTGCCAGCAGCTTAGGGGGACAGGTAGTTGGCGGCTACACCTTC
CASSLGGQVVGGYTF
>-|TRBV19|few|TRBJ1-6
TGTGCCAGTAGTATTTGGTCAGTTGATTCACCCCTCCACTTT
CASSIWSVDSPLHF
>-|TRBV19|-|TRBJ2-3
TGTGCCAGTAGAAGAATGGCGGTGGCTAGCGGCACAGATACGCAGTATTTT
CASRRMAVASGTDTQYF
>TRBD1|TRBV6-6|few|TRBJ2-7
TGTGCCAGCAGACTCCGGGACAGGGGTTACGAGCAGTACTTC
CASRLRDRGYEQYF
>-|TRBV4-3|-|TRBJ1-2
TGCGCCAGCAGCCAAGAAAGGGGGGGGTACTATGGCTACACCTTC
CASSQERGGYYGYTF
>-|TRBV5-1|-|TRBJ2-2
TGCGCCAGTCGCGGTCCGGGGAACACCGGGGAGCTGTTTTTT
CASRGPGNTGELFF
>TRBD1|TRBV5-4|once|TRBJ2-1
TGTGCCAGCAGCTTAGGGGGCGTTGCGAATGAGCAGTTCTTC
CASSLGGVANEQFF
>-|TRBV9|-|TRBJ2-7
TGTGCCAGCAGCGTAGGAGGACAGCCATCCTACGAGCAGTACTTC
CASSVGGQPSYEQYF
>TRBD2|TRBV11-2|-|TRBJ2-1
TGTGCCAGCAGCGGAGGGAGGGTACGTGAGCAGTTCTTC
CASSGGRVREQFF
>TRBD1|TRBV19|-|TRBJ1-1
TGTGCCACCCAAACCGGGACAGTTGAAGCTTTCTTT
CATQTGTVEAFF
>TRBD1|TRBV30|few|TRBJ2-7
TGTGCCTGGGGGGACAGTGGGGCATACGAGCAGTACTTC
CAWGDSGAYEQYF
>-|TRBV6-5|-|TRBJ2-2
TGTGCCAAATGTGCCAGGGGCGCGAACACCGGGGAGCTGTTTTTT
CAKCARGANTGELFF
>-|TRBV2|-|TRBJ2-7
TGTGCCAGCAATCGGGGCTACGAGCAGTACTTC
CASNRGYEQYF
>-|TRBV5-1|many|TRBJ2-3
TGCGCCAGCAGCTTTTTTGGGGACAACACAGATACGCAGTATTTT
CASSFFGDNTDTQYF
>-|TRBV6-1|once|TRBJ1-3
TGTGCCAGCAGTGAAGGCAGGGTGTTATCTGGAAACACCATATATTTT
CASSEGRVLSGNTIYF
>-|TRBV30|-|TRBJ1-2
TGTGCCTGGACCCGAGGGTTAACTAACTATGGCTACACCTTC
CAWTRGLTNYGYTF
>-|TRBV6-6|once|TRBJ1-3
TGTGCCAGCAGCTCAGACAGAGGAAACACCATATATTTT
CASSSDRGNTIYF
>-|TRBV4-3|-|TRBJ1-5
TGCGCCAGCAGCCAAGATGGGGGGGTGAATCAGCCCCAGCATTTT
CASSQDGGVNQPQHF
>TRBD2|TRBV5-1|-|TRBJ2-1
TGCGCCAGCAGCTACTACCGACTAGCATCCGAGCAGTTCTTC
CASSYYRLASEQFF
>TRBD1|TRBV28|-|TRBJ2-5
TGTGCCAGCAGTCAGGTGGCAGGGGGCCGGGAGACCCAGTACTTC
CASSQVAGGRETQYF
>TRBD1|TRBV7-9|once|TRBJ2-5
TGTGCCAGCAGGTCGACAGGGTTGCAAGAGACCCAGTACTTC
CASRSTGLQETQYF
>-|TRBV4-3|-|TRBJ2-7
TGCGCCAGCAGCCAAGAACGACTAGAATCCTACGAGCAGTACTTC
CASSQERLESYEQYF
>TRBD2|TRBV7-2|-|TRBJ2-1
TGTGCCAGCAGCTTAGCGAGACTAGCGGGGGGAGACAATGAGCAGTTCTTC
CASSLARLAGGDNEQFF
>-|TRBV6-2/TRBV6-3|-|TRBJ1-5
TGTGCCAGCAGTTACTCCAGGGTAAGCAATCAGCCCCAGCATTTT
CASSYSRVSNQPQHF
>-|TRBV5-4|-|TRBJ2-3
TGTGCCAGCAGCTCCCCGACATCCACAGATACGCAGTATTTT
CASSSPTSTDTQYF
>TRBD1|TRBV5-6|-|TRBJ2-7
TGTGCCAGCAGCTTGCAGGGGGTGGTAACCTACGAGCAGTACTTC
CASSLQGVVTYEQYF
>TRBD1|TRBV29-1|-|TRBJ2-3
TGCAGTCTGACCCCGGCTCAGGGGGTCACAGATACGCAGTATTTT
CSLTPAQGVTDTQYF
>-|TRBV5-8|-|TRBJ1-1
TGTGCCAGCAGCTTGTACAAGGCCGCAGGAGCTTTCTTT
CASSLYKAAGAFF
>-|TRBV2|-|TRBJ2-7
TGTGCCAGCACCCCTCGAAGCTCGGGCGAGCAGTACTTC
CASTPRSSGEQYF